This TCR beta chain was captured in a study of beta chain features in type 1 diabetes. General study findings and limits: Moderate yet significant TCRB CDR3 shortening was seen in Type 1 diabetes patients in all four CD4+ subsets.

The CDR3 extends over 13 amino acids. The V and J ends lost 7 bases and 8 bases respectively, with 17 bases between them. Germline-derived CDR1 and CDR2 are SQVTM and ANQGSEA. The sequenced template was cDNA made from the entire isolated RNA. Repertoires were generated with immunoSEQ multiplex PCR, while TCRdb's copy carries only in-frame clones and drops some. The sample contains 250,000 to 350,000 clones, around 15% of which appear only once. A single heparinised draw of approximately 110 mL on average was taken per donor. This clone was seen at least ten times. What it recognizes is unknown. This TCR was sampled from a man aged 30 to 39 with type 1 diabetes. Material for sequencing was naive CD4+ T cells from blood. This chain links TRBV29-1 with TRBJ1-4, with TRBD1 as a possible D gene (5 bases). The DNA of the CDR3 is TGCAGCGCAGGTCAGGGCGCGGAGGAAAAACTGTTTTTT. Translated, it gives CSAGQGAEEKLFF.